The rows below give T cell receptor beta chains drawn from one sample of a study of blood T cell repertoires in COVID-19. Profiling relied on immunoSEQ multiplex PCR, and the TCRdb table lists in-frame clones only, not all of them. The table shows 110,000 to 150,000 clones, with roughly 80% occurring only once. Sequencing used peripheral blood. The receptors shown here come from a man aged 45-65 years with active or convalescent COVID-19. The CDR3 runs from the conserved cysteine through the conserved F or W. D genes are given only for firm matches. Only part of the rows carry a size: once, few, many, or a class if the clone is expanded.

clone_size: -; d_call: TRBD2; j_call: TRBJ2-3; v_call: TRBV7-6; cdr3_aa: CASSQGLAGTSTDTQYF; cdr3_nt: TGTGCCAGCAGCCAGGGACTAGCGGGGACTAGCACAGATACGCAGTATTTT
clone_size: -; d_call: TRBD2; j_call: TRBJ2-1; v_call: TRBV29-1; cdr3_aa: CSVAGLAGGDEQFF; cdr3_nt: TGCAGCGTTGCCGGACTAGCGGGAGGTGATGAGCAGTTCTTC
clone_size: -; d_call: -; j_call: TRBJ1-6; v_call: TRBV5-6; cdr3_aa: CASSLRPDGNSPLHF; cdr3_nt: TGTGCCAGCAGCTTGCGTCCAGACGGGAATTCACCCCTCCACTTT
clone_size: -; d_call: TRBD2; j_call: TRBJ2-3; v_call: TRBV11-3; cdr3_aa: CASSRGTSGPTDTQYF; cdr3_nt: TGTGCCAGCAGCCGAGGGACTAGCGGTCCCACAGATACGCAGTATTTT
clone_size: once; d_call: -; j_call: TRBJ2-1; v_call: TRBV2; cdr3_aa: CASRAQQGEQFF; cdr3_nt: TGTGCCAGCAGAGCCCAACAGGGTGAGCAGTTCTTC
clone_size: -; d_call: TRBD1; j_call: TRBJ2-7; v_call: TRBV12-3/TRBV12-4; cdr3_aa: CALEQGRNYEQYF; cdr3_nt: TGTGCCTTGGAACAGGGGCGAAACTACGAGCAGTACTTC
clone_size: -; d_call: -; j_call: TRBJ1-2; v_call: TRBV11-2; cdr3_aa: CASSTRGDYGYTF; cdr3_nt: TGTGCCAGCAGCACACGGGGGGACTATGGCTACACCTTC
clone_size: -; d_call: TRBD2; j_call: TRBJ2-2; v_call: TRBV29-1; cdr3_aa: CSVEAKRTSGNTGELFF; cdr3_nt: TGCAGCGTTGAAGCTAAAAGGACTAGCGGGAACACCGGGGAGCTGTTTTTT
clone_size: -; d_call: TRBD2; j_call: TRBJ2-1; v_call: TRBV7-9; cdr3_aa: CASSDYGTSGRDEQFF; cdr3_nt: TGTGCCAGCAGCGACTACGGGACTAGCGGGAGGGATGAGCAGTTCTTC
clone_size: -; d_call: TRBD1; j_call: TRBJ2-7; v_call: TRBV11-2; cdr3_aa: CASSLVLGQGHYEQYF; cdr3_nt: TGTGCCAGCAGCTTAGTTTTAGGACAGGGACACTACGAGCAGTACTTC
clone_size: few; d_call: -; j_call: TRBJ1-5; v_call: TRBV4-1; cdr3_aa: CASSQVGGQPQHF; cdr3_nt: TGCGCCAGCAGCCAAGTAGGGGGTCAGCCCCAGCATTTT
clone_size: -; d_call: -; j_call: TRBJ1-5; v_call: TRBV30; cdr3_aa: CAWSKCNQPQHF; cdr3_nt: TGTGCCTGGAGCAAATGCAATCAGCCCCAGCATTTT
clone_size: -; d_call: TRBD2; j_call: TRBJ2-1; v_call: TRBV6-4; cdr3_aa: CASSDQRAWREFYNEQFF; cdr3_nt: TGTGCCAGCAGTGACCAAAGGGCATGGCGGGAGTTCTACAATGAGCAGTTCTTC
clone_size: -; d_call: TRBD2; j_call: TRBJ2-7; v_call: TRBV28; cdr3_aa: CASSLPTGTSGRYEQYF; cdr3_nt: TGTGCCAGCAGTTTACCTACCGGGACTAGCGGGAGATACGAGCAGTACTTC
clone_size: -; d_call: TRBD2; j_call: TRBJ2-1; v_call: TRBV5-1; cdr3_aa: CASSLAGTSGRPVNEQFF; cdr3_nt: TGCGCCAGCAGCTTGGCCGGGACTAGCGGGAGGCCCGTCAATGAGCAGTTCTTC
clone_size: -; d_call: -; j_call: TRBJ1-6; v_call: TRBV28; cdr3_aa: CAMGQDNSPLHF; cdr3_nt: TGTGCCATGGGTCAGGATAATTCACCCCTCCACTTT
clone_size: few; d_call: -; j_call: TRBJ1-1; v_call: TRBV27; cdr3_aa: CASSRQTAAGAEAFF; cdr3_nt: TGTGCCAGCAGTCGGCAGACAGCAGCTGGGGCTGAAGCTTTCTTT
clone_size: -; d_call: -; j_call: TRBJ2-5; v_call: TRBV28; cdr3_aa: CASRLQETQYF; cdr3_nt: TGTGCCAGCAGACTACAAGAGACCCAGTACTTC
clone_size: -; d_call: TRBD2; j_call: TRBJ2-3; v_call: TRBV7-3; cdr3_aa: CASSSLAGGLSITDTQYF; cdr3_nt: TGTGCCAGCAGCTCCCTAGCGGGAGGGCTCTCCATCACAGATACGCAGTATTTT
clone_size: -; d_call: -; j_call: TRBJ2-5; v_call: TRBV9; cdr3_aa: CASKGAQTQYF; cdr3_nt: TGTGCCAGCAAAGGAGCTCAGACCCAGTACTTC
clone_size: -; d_call: TRBD1; j_call: TRBJ1-5; v_call: TRBV11-2; cdr3_aa: CASSLENPLWTGGADQPQHF; cdr3_nt: TGTGCCAGCAGCTTAGAAAATCCTTTATGGACAGGGGGCGCTGATCAGCCCCAGCATTTT
clone_size: few; d_call: -; j_call: TRBJ1-1; v_call: TRBV19; cdr3_aa: CASSRQMNTEAFF; cdr3_nt: TGTGCCAGTAGTAGGCAGATGAACACTGAAGCTTTCTTT
clone_size: -; d_call: TRBD2; j_call: TRBJ2-3; v_call: TRBV10-2; cdr3_aa: CASRAWTSGTDTQYF; cdr3_nt: TGCGCCAGCAGGGCCTGGACTAGCGGTACAGATACGCAGTATTTT
clone_size: -; d_call: TRBD2; j_call: TRBJ2-3; v_call: TRBV3-1/TRBV3-2; cdr3_aa: CASSRRLAGDLTDTQYF; cdr3_nt: TGTGCCAGCAGCCGAAGACTAGCGGGAGACCTCACAGATACGCAGTATTTT
clone_size: -; d_call: -; j_call: TRBJ2-2; v_call: TRBV6-2/TRBV6-3; cdr3_aa: CASSSQGPHANTGELFF; cdr3_nt: TGTGCCAGCAGCTCCCAGGGCCCTCACGCCAACACCGGGGAGCTGTTTTTT
clone_size: -; d_call: -; j_call: TRBJ1-2; v_call: TRBV19; cdr3_aa: CGIWGVRGYTF; cdr3_nt: TGTGGAATATGGGGGGTTCGGGGCTACACCTTC
clone_size: -; d_call: -; j_call: TRBJ2-6; v_call: TRBV19; cdr3_aa: CASSPLGGQGANVLTF; cdr3_nt: TGTGCCAGTAGTCCACTGGGGGGGCAAGGGGCCAACGTCCTGACTTTC
clone_size: -; d_call: -; j_call: TRBJ1-2; v_call: TRBV28; cdr3_aa: CASRPSGRGDGYTF; cdr3_nt: TGTGCCAGCAGACCCTCGGGCAGGGGTGACGGCTACACCTTC
clone_size: -; d_call: TRBD1; j_call: TRBJ1-2; v_call: TRBV5-6; cdr3_aa: CASSYGTGPNYGYTF; cdr3_nt: TGTGCCAGCAGCTATGGGACAGGCCCTAACTATGGCTACACCTTC
clone_size: -; d_call: TRBD2; j_call: TRBJ2-7; v_call: TRBV3-1/TRBV3-2; cdr3_aa: CASSQGLAGVRQYF; cdr3_nt: TGTGCCAGCAGCCAAGGACTAGCGGGCGTACGGCAGTACTTC
clone_size: -; d_call: TRBD2; j_call: TRBJ2-2; v_call: TRBV7-3; cdr3_aa: CASSSGLAGATGELFF; cdr3_nt: TGTGCCAGCAGCTCGGGACTAGCGGGAGCAACCGGGGAGCTGTTTTTT
clone_size: -; d_call: -; j_call: TRBJ2-2; v_call: TRBV19; cdr3_aa: CASKRQGWPGELFF; cdr3_nt: TGTGCCAGTAAGCGGCAGGGGTGGCCCGGGGAGCTGTTTTTT
clone_size: few; d_call: TRBD2; j_call: TRBJ2-7; v_call: TRBV9; cdr3_aa: CASSVGGLAGAEQYF; cdr3_nt: TGTGCCAGCAGCGTAGGGGGACTAGCGGGAGCCGAGCAGTACTTC
clone_size: -; d_call: TRBD1; j_call: TRBJ1-1; v_call: TRBV27; cdr3_aa: CASRSRDRGLGAVLNTEAFF; cdr3_nt: TGTGCCAGCAGGAGCCGGGACAGGGGGCTGGGCGCGGTTTTGAACACTGAAGCTTTCTTT
clone_size: -; d_call: -; j_call: TRBJ1-1; v_call: TRBV12-5; cdr3_aa: CASVLGTSNEPEAFF; cdr3_nt: TGTGCTAGTGTTCTAGGGACATCGAACGAACCTGAAGCTTTCTTT
clone_size: -; d_call: -; j_call: TRBJ1-3; v_call: TRBV25-1; cdr3_aa: CASSEGRGISGNTIYF; cdr3_nt: TGTGCCAGCAGTGAAGGACGGGGAATTTCTGGAAACACCATATATTTT
clone_size: -; d_call: TRBD1; j_call: TRBJ2-7; v_call: TRBV9; cdr3_aa: CASSGGQTRPYEQYF; cdr3_nt: TGTGCCAGCAGCGGGGGACAGACCCGGCCCTACGAGCAGTACTTC
clone_size: -; d_call: -; j_call: TRBJ2-5; v_call: TRBV24-1; cdr3_aa: CATSDLGLQETQYF; cdr3_nt: TGTGCCACCAGTGATTTGGGACTGCAAGAGACCCAGTACTTC
clone_size: -; d_call: -; j_call: TRBJ2-7; v_call: TRBV3-1/TRBV3-2; cdr3_aa: CASSQVTSYEQYF; cdr3_nt: TGTGCCAGCAGCCAAGTTACTTCCTACGAGCAGTACTTC
clone_size: -; d_call: -; j_call: TRBJ2-5; v_call: TRBV24-1; cdr3_aa: CATSEGGTETQYF; cdr3_nt: TGTGCCACCAGTGAGGGGGGTACGGAGACCCAGTACTTC
clone_size: -; d_call: -; j_call: TRBJ1-2; v_call: TRBV28; cdr3_aa: CASRARTEVGYGYTF; cdr3_nt: TGTGCCAGCAGGGCCAGGACAGAGGTGGGCTATGGCTACACCTTC
clone_size: -; d_call: -; j_call: TRBJ2-7; v_call: TRBV5-1; cdr3_aa: CASNLAGQSYEQYF; cdr3_nt: TGCGCCAGCAACCTCGCGGGACAGTCCTACGAGCAGTACTTC